The entry below gives a single TCR beta chain sequence along with its context. Its antigen is undetermined. Amplified TCR beta CDR3 regions were obtained using RNA transcripts as template. First-round RT-PCR relied on HTBI primers, and a second-round multiplex PCR came next. TCRdb re-derived calls from the multiplex PCR reads in MiXCR, one entry per CDR3 protein. The table lists about 620,000 distinct CDR3 sequences, about a fifth of them singletons, with roughly 7.4% in the top ten. Cases classed as stable hyperthyroidism had no ophthalmopathy within 18 months of follow-up. Hyperthyroidism patients had new diagnoses, durations under 2 months, and ages of 18 to 65. This sample is part of a study of Graves' ophthalmopathy and Graves' hyperthyroidism. The CDR3 consists of 11 residues. V lost 9 bases and J 2 bases, leaving 7 bases between the germline ends. The germline gives CDR1 KGHDR, CDR2 SFDVKD. Study results and caveats: For predicting ophthalmopathy progression, the model had about 66% sensitivity and approximately 77% specificity. In separating ophthalmopathy from stable hyperthyroidism, a 13-signature model achieved about 91% sensitivity and 81.08% specificity.

This clonotype was sampled from a woman aged 18-30 years with stable Graves' hyperthyroidism. Some clones in this sample may be carry-over from other donors' samples. The specimen was peripheral blood. This sequence joins TRBV24-1 and TRBJ2-7, with D possibly being TRBD1 or TRBD2 (5 bases each). CDR3 nucleotide sequence: TGTGCCACCGGGACGACCTACGAGCAGTACTTC. Translating gives CATGTTYEQYF.